This is a list of T cell receptor beta chains from one sample in a study of T cell changes during pregnancy in multiple sclerosis. Produced via immunoSEQ multiplex PCR; TCRdb's table is partial and in-frame only. Among about 52,000 clones, more than 80% were seen once, and the ten largest hold around 0.4%. The sequences come from CD4+ T cells from peripheral blood mononuclear cells, collected before pregnancy. The source of these receptors is a female donor with multiple sclerosis, enrolled in a pregnancy study. CDR3s include the opening cysteine and the closing phenylalanine or tryptophan. The D gene is left open where the match is weak. Clone size, where shown, is once, few, many, or a class for clones that have expanded.

>.|.|TRBV25-1|TRBJ2-7|15
TGTGCCAGCAGTGAATCAGGGGCGGACAGCTACGAGCAGTACTTC
CASSESGADSYEQYF
>.|.|TRBV28|TRBJ2-5|15
TGTGCCAGCAGTTTGACTAGTGGGGGGCAAGAGACCCAGTACTTC
CASSLTSGGQETQYF
>.|.|TRBV5-1|TRBJ2-4|17
TGCGCCAGCAGCTTGCAGCCGGGGGTAAGGGCCAAAAACATTCAGTACTTC
CASSLQPGVRAKNIQYF
>TRBD2|once|TRBV7-2|TRBJ2-1|17
TGTGCCAGCAGCTTAGAGGCACTAGCGGGAGCGCCGGGTGAGCAGTTCTTC
CASSLEALAGAPGEQFF
>TRBD2|.|TRBV2|TRBJ2-5|15
TGTGCCAGCAGTGCAACTAGCGGGAGTAAAGAGACCCAGTACTTC
CASSATSGSKETQYF
>TRBD2|.|TRBV15|TRBJ2-1|15
TGTGCCACCAGCAGAGAGGGTAGCGGGAGTAATGAGCAGTTCTTC
CATSREGSGSNEQFF
>.|few|TRBV6-4|TRBJ2-2|14
TGTGCCAGCAGTGCGCTAGTCGGAACCGGGGAGCTGTTTTTT
CASSALVGTGELFF
>TRBD1|.|TRBV6-6|TRBJ1-3|14
TGTGCCAGCAGTTACGGAACAGGGGGTAACACCATATATTTT
CASSYGTGGNTIYF
>.|.|TRBV18|TRBJ1-1|16
TGTGCCAGCTCACCAGCCAGCGGTCGACCGAACACTGAAGCTTTCTTT
CASSPASGRPNTEAFF
>.|once|TRBV27|TRBJ1-2|13
TGTGCCAGCAGTTTATCCAGTAACTATGGCTACACCTTC
CASSLSSNYGYTF
>.|.|TRBV30|TRBJ1-1|13
TGTGCCTGGAGTACCCATCCGGGAGCTGGAGCTTTCTTT
CAWSTHPGAGAFF
>TRBD2|.|TRBV7-3|TRBJ2-7|15
TGTGCCAGCAGCTTAGCGGGAGGGGGTGGTACCGAGCAGTACTTC
CASSLAGGGGTEQYF
>TRBD1|.|TRBV30|TRBJ2-5|15
TGTGCCTGGGCAGGGGGAAGGGGGTCAGGAGAGACCCAGTACTTC
CAWAGGRGSGETQYF
>TRBD1|.|TRBV28|TRBJ2-2|18
TGTGCCAGCAGCCGACAGGGAAGTTGGTTTCCAAACACCGGGGAGCTGTTTTTT
CASSRQGSWFPNTGELFF
>TRBD2|.|TRBV27|TRBJ2-1|15
TGTGCCAGCAGATCTAGCGGGAGCTCCTACAATGAGCAGTTCTTC
CASRSSGSSYNEQFF
>TRBD2|once|TRBV19|TRBJ2-5|16
TGTGCCAGTAGCAAAGGTAGCGGGAGGATTAGAGAGACCCAGTACTTC
CASSKGSGRIRETQYF
>.|.|TRBV2|TRBJ1-3|15
TGTGCCAGCAGATTCCAAGGGGCTTCTGGAAACACCATATATTTT
CASRFQGASGNTIYF
>.|.|TRBV27|TRBJ2-7|13
TGTGCCAGCATCCCCCCGGGTCTCCACGAGCAGTACTTC
CASIPPGLHEQYF
>TRBD1|few|TRBV2|TRBJ1-1|14
TGTGCCAGCAGTGAGGAGGGGGCGCGCACTGAAGCTTTCTTT
CASSEEGARTEAFF
>.|.|TRBV30|TRBJ1-5|14
TGTGCCTGGAGTGTACCCCCACAGTTTTGGGCCCAGCATTTT
CAWSVPPQFWAQHF
>.|.|TRBV11-2|TRBJ2-5|14
TGTGCCAGCAGCTTTCAGGGGATCCAAGAGACCCAGTACTTC
CASSFQGIQETQYF
>TRBD1|few|TRBV15|TRBJ1-2|13
TGTGCCACCAGCAGAGGGACAGGGGAAGGCTACACCTTC
CATSRGTGEGYTF